This T cell receptor (beta chain) was recovered during a study of shared clonotypes between healthy human individuals. Study at large: The study used three CD4 naive, three CD4 memory, two CD8 naive and one CD8 memory plate per donor.

Between the trimmed V and J ends, which lost 9 bases and 8 bases, there was a span of 5 bases. Germline V gene data show CDR1 as MNHNS and CDR2 as SASEGT. CDR3 length equals 9 residues. Every immunoSEQ plate was one replicate of a subset's evenly spread DNA. In the original workflow: ImmunoSEQ output lacked quality scores and full-length reads, limiting matched filtering. Only in-frame clones appear in the TCRdb table, and some are missing; sequencing was by immunoSEQ multiplex PCR. D and trimming were read from the DNA, whereas the V and J calls and clone size are those reported in that table. The data show about 2.1 million clones, about 93% seen once. Positive CCR7 selection of CD45RO-negative cells yielded the naive CD8 cells, and terminally differentiated effector memory CD45RA+ cells were excluded.

The rearrangement joins TRBV6-1 to TRBJ1-5; D not resolved. Source material: naive CD8+ T cells from PBMCs. The source of this sequence is a man aged 18 to 30 in good health. Some clones in this sample may be carry-over from other donors' samples. The CDR3 nucleotides read TGTGCCAGAATTGAGCCCCAGCATTTT. Translated: CARIEPQHF.